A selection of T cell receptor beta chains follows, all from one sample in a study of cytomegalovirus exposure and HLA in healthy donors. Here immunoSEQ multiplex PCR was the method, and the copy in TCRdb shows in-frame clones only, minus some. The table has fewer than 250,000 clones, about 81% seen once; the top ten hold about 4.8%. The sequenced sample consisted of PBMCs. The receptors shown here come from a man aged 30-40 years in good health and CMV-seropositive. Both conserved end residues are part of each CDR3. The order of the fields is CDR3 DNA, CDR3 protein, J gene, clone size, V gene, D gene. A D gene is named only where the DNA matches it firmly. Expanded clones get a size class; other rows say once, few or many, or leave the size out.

TGTGCCAGCAGCTTAGACAGGACGGAAGAGCAGTACTTC,CASSLDRTEEQYF,TRBJ2-7,-,TRBV28,-
TGCGCCAGCAGTGGCCAGACAGGGAGGTACGAGCAGTACTTC,CASSGQTGRYEQYF,TRBJ2-7,-,TRBV10-2,-
TGTGCCAGCAGCTTGGATCAGGCAAGCTCCTATAATTCACCCCTCCACTTT,CASSLDQASSYNSPLHF,TRBJ1-6,-,TRBV5-4,-
TGTGCCAGCAGTCTGGGGACTAGAGGGACCGGGGAGCTGTTTTTT,CASSLGTRGTGELFF,TRBJ2-2,few,TRBV11-2,TRBD2
TGTGCCAGCAGCCCCCTCACAGGGAGGGGAGAGACCCAGTACTTC,CASSPLTGRGETQYF,TRBJ2-5,-,TRBV7-3,-
TGTGCCAGTAGCCGTCCCGGGGAGCTGTTTTTT,CASSRPGELFF,TRBJ2-2,-,TRBV19,-
TGTGCCAGCAGCGTAGAACAGGGGCCCTACGAGCAGTACTTC,CASSVEQGPYEQYF,TRBJ2-7,-,TRBV9,TRBD1
TGTGCCATCAGTCCCCGGGACAGGGGGACGTACGAGCAGTACTTC,CAISPRDRGTYEQYF,TRBJ2-7,-,TRBV10-3,TRBD1
TGTGCCAGCAGCTCGAGGACCGGGACTAGCGGGTGTCCGTTCTTC,CASSSRTGTSGCPFF,TRBJ2-1,-,TRBV7-2,TRBD2
TGTGCCAGCTTTGGATTAGGGACTACTTACAATGAGCAGTTCTTC,CASFGLGTTYNEQFF,TRBJ2-1,-,TRBV6-1,TRBD2
TGTGCCAGCAGAATAGGGACAGGGGGAGCCTACGAGCAGTACTTC,CASRIGTGGAYEQYF,TRBJ2-7,-,TRBV6-1,TRBD1
TGTGCCACCTCTCGCCCGGACAGAAAAGTTGGGGGCTACACCTTC,CATSRPDRKVGGYTF,TRBJ1-2,-,TRBV19,-
TGTGCCAGCAGGCTCGGACAGTCTATCAATCAGCCCCAGCATTTT,CASRLGQSINQPQHF,TRBJ1-5,-,TRBV6-6,-
TGTGCCAGCAGCTTTGAAACCTGGACACTATATGGCTACACCTTC,CASSFETWTLYGYTF,TRBJ1-2,-,TRBV12-1,-
TGTGCCATCAGTGAATCGAGCCCGAGTGGGAGCAGGCACGAGCAGTACTTC,CAISESSPSGSRHEQYF,TRBJ2-7,few,TRBV10-3,-
TGTGCCAGCTCGTCTTTTGACGGAGAGGTAGACACCATATATTTT,CASSSFDGEVDTIYF,TRBJ1-3,-,TRBV18,-
TGTGCCAGCAGCTTGGATCCACGACACCGACCCTACGAGCAGTACTTC,CASSLDPRHRPYEQYF,TRBJ2-7,-,TRBV5-6,-
TGTGCCATCAGTGGGGGGGGCGGAGATCAAATCTCCGCCTATGGCTACACCTTC,CAISGGGGDQISAYGYTF,TRBJ1-2,-,TRBV10-3,-
TGTGCCAGCAGCCCCCGGCGGGGCGGCGAGGAGACCCAGTACTTC,CASSPRRGGEETQYF,TRBJ2-5,-,TRBV9,-
TGTGCCAGCAGCTTAAGGGCGGGGGACAGGCTTAACTATGGCTACACCTTC,CASSLRAGDRLNYGYTF,TRBJ1-2,-,TRBV7-2,TRBD1
TGTGCCAGCAGTGAGGGGGCGATTCAGCCCCAGCATTTT,CASSEGAIQPQHF,TRBJ1-5,-,TRBV2,-
TGTGCCAGCAGCCAAGCGGGAGGGCCCACCTACGAGCAGTACTTC,CASSQAGGPTYEQYF,TRBJ2-7,-,TRBV14,TRBD2
TGTGCCAGCAGCTCAGGACTAGGGACCTACGAGCAGTACTTC,CASSSGLGTYEQYF,TRBJ2-7,-,TRBV5-5,TRBD2
TGTGCCAGCAGTTTGCGGCTAGCGGGGAGCGTCAATGAGCAGTTCTTC,CASSLRLAGSVNEQFF,TRBJ2-1,-,TRBV27,TRBD2
TGCGCCAGCAGCCAAGGGACTTCCAACTACGAGCAGTACTTC,CASSQGTSNYEQYF,TRBJ2-7,-,TRBV4-1,-
TGTGCCACCAGCAGAGTGAGCTACGAGCAGTACTTC,CATSRVSYEQYF,TRBJ2-7,-,TRBV15,-
TGTGCCAGCAGCTTGAGGACAGGGGTTGGCACCGGGGAGCTGTTTTTT,CASSLRTGVGTGELFF,TRBJ2-2,-,TRBV5-4,TRBD1
TGTGCCAGCAGCTTAGAGAGCACCGCGACGAGGGTGTTTTTT,CASSLESTATRVFF,TRBJ1-4,-,TRBV7-8,-
TGCGCCAGCAGCCAAGCGGCAGGGAGGAACTATGGCTACACCTTC,CASSQAAGRNYGYTF,TRBJ1-2,-,TRBV5-1,-
TGCAGCGCCAGAGGACAGGAGGATCAGCCCCAGCATTTT,CSARGQEDQPQHF,TRBJ1-5,-,TRBV29-1,TRBD1
TGTGCCAGCAGTTACTCCAGGGGAAGGTACGAGCAGTACTTC,CASSYSRGRYEQYF,TRBJ2-7,-,TRBV6-5,-